This T cell receptor beta chain comes out of a study of T cells in severe cutaneous drug reactions. Study-level results: In carbamazepine-induced Stevens-Johnson syndrome or toxic epidermal necrolysis, TRBV12-4 averaged about 32% in blister cells and around 5% in PBMC.

This clonotype is medium-sized by frequency. Antigen specificity is unknown. Germline values: CDR1 MDHEN, CDR2 SYDVKM. The CDR3 covers 15 residues. The donors had carbamazepine-induced Stevens-Johnson syndrome or toxic epidermal necrolysis. Bulk and single-cell libraries used iRepertoire multiplex PCR with TCR subtype-specific primers. Bulk TCR libraries started from roughly 100-500 ng RNA per sample. TCRdb re-called the multiplex PCR reads and gives one entry per CDR3 protein, without DNA. The listing records fewer than 3,500 distinct CDR3 sequences. The sample was cells from a skin blister. The clonotype was recovered from a human donor with toxic epidermal necrolysis, a severe cutaneous drug reaction. V gene TRBV28 combines with J gene TRBJ2-1; with no DNA, the TCRdb D assignment of TRBD1 cannot be verified. The CDR3 sequence is CASSRKRTEKETQFF.